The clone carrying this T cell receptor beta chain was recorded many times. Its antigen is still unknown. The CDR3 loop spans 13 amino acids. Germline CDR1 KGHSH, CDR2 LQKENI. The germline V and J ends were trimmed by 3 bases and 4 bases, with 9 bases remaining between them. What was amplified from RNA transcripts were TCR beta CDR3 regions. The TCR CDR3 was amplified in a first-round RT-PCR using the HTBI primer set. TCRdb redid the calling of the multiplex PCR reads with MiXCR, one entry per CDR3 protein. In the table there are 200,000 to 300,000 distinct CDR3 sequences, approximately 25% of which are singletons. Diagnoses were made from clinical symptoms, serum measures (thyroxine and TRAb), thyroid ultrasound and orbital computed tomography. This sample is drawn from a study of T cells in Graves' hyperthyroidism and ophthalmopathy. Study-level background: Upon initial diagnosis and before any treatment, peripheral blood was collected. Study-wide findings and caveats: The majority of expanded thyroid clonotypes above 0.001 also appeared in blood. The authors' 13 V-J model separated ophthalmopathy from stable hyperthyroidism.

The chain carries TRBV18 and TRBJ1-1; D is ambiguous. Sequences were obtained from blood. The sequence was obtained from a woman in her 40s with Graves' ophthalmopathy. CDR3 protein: CASSPKPGTEAFF. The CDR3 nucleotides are TGTGCCAGCTCACCCAAACCGGGCACTGAAGCTTTCTTT.